Shown below are 7 T cell receptor beta chains from a single sample sequenced in a study of blood T cell repertoires in COVID-19. This table comes from immunoSEQ multiplex PCR, and its TCRdb copy is limited to in-frame clones, with some not included. The data show 240,000 or so clones, around 87% seen once. Material: peripheral blood. These receptors were taken from a woman in her twenties or thirties who had recovered from COVID-19.

The sample holds a few counts of this clone. The chain couples TRBV25-1 to TRBJ1-1; TRBD1 matches 8 bases. The CDR3 loop spans 15 amino acids. Germline CDR1 reads MGHDK; CDR2 reads SYGVNS. V shed 3 bases, J shed 4 bases, and the junction held 7 bases outside the gene matches. CDR3 DNA sequence: TGTGCCAGCAGTGATGGGGCCAGGGGGCGCACTGAAGCTTTCTTT. Protein: CASSDGARGRTEAFF.

The chain employs TRBV5-4 and TRBJ2-5; 9 bases line up with TRBD2. This CDR3 spans 16 amino acids. V dropped 4 bases and J dropped 1; count of bases not matched to a gene: 8. CDR1 is SGHNT, CDR2 YYREEE, per germline (reference sequence). Here the CDR3 DNA reads TGTGCCAGCAGCGGCTACCTAGCGGGGCGCCAAGAGACCCAGTACTTC. It codes for CASSGYLAGRQETQYF.

The J gene is TRBJ1-6, the V gene TRBV9; TRBD1 aligns across 7 bases. The ends lost 0 bases at V and 7 bases at J; junction bases unmatched: 4. Germline values: CDR1 SGDLS, CDR2 YYNGEE. This CDR3 comprises 15 residues. CDR3 sequence (DNA): TGTGCCAGCAGCGTAGTCCCGGGACAGAATTCACCCCTCCACTTT. Translation: CASSVVPGQNSPLHF.

This clone was seen only once. The rearrangement links TRBV21-1 to TRBJ2-5; TRBD2, the D gene given by the table, was not confirmed from the DNA. TRBV21-1 corresponds to a pseudogene. CDR3 length equals 14 residues. This CDR3 is CASSNSAAQETQYF. In nucleotides, the CDR3 is TGTGCCAGCAGCAATTCGGCGGCACAAGAGACCCAGTACTTC.

J is TRBJ1-1 and V is TRBV6-5; 8 bases map to TRBD1. With V trimmed by 4 bases and J by 1 base, 8 bases remained unmatched. Germline CDR1 and CDR2: MNHEY and SVGAGI. The CDR3 is 16 amino acids. CDR3 nucleotides: TGTGCCAGCAGTTCCGGACAGGGAGTAGGGAACACTGAAGCTTTCTTT. Translated, it gives CASSSGQGVGNTEAFF.

This chain joins TRBV10-3 and TRBJ2-7; D is unresolved. V was pared by 4 bases and J by 2 bases, with 9 bases between. Germline V lookup: CDR1 ENHRY, CDR2 SYGVKD. This CDR3 contains 13 residues. CDR3 nucleotides: TGTGCCATCAGTGCGGAGAGGACCTACGAGCAGTACTTC. It specifies CAISAERTYEQYF.

The chain links TRBV9 to TRBJ2-5; TRBD1 agrees at 8 bases. This CDR3 contains 15 residues. Per germline, CDR1 SGDLS and CDR2 YYNGEE. V dropped 0 bases and J dropped 3; count of bases not matched to a gene: 4. CDR3 in DNA: TGTGCCAGCAGCGTAGATGGGACAGGCGAAGAGACCCAGTACTTC. The encoded protein is CASSVDGTGEETQYF.